Detailed here is one T cell receptor beta chain. Its target is not known. V dropped 2 bases and J dropped 3 bases, with 14 bases sitting between them. The germline V gene has CDR1 MGHRA and CDR2 YSYEKL. CDR3 length: 15 amino acids. These data are taken from a study of T cells in Graves' hyperthyroidism and ophthalmopathy. Blood dates from first hyperthyroidism diagnosis, before any ophthalmopathy symptoms. RNA transcripts gave rise to amplified TCR beta CDR3 regions. HTBI primers were employed in a first-round RT-PCR of the TCR CDR3. A single record per CDR3 protein comes from TCRdb applying MiXCR to the multiplex PCR reads. The profile covers hundreds of thousands of distinct CDR3 sequences, with around 20% appearing a single time and roughly a sixth taken by the ten largest. Broader study findings: From stable hyperthyroidism, ophthalmopathy was set apart by a 13 V-J model. With a median lead of roughly 6.2 months before onset, the model predicted ophthalmopathy.

The sequence was collected from a woman in her forties or fifties with Graves' hyperthyroidism that later progressed to Graves' ophthalmopathy. The chain uses TRBV4-1 and TRBJ2-7; tentatively, D is TRBD2 (6 bases). Sequencing was carried out using blood. The CDR3 region has the DNA TGCGCCAGCAGCCAATGGTTTGGAGGGGACTACGAGCAGTACTTC. Translation gives CASSQWFGGDYEQYF.